This T cell receptor beta chain is from a study of CD8 T cells in Susac syndrome. This clonotype has a single count. The CDR3 is 16 residues long. V lost 3 bases and J lost 0, with 12 bases in between. Germline-derived CDR1 and CDR2 are GTSNPN and SVGIG (reference sequence). After extraction with the RNeasy kit, about 0.45 to 1 ug of the RNA was reverse transcribed using random hexamers. TCRdb re-derived calls from the immunoSEQ multiplex PCR reads in MiXCR, one entry per CDR3 protein. Altogether around 53,000 distinct CDR3 sequences are present, approximately 95% being singletons, with the ten largest covering less than 0.8%.

The chain joins TRBV30 to TRBJ1-6; D is uncertain. The specimen sequenced was CD8+ T cells from PBMCs. This TCR was sampled from a human donor with Susac syndrome. CDR3: CAWRRAGGSYNSPLHF. The CDR3 coding sequence is TGTGCCTGGAGGAGAGCCGGAGGCTCCTATAATTCACCCCTCCACTTT.